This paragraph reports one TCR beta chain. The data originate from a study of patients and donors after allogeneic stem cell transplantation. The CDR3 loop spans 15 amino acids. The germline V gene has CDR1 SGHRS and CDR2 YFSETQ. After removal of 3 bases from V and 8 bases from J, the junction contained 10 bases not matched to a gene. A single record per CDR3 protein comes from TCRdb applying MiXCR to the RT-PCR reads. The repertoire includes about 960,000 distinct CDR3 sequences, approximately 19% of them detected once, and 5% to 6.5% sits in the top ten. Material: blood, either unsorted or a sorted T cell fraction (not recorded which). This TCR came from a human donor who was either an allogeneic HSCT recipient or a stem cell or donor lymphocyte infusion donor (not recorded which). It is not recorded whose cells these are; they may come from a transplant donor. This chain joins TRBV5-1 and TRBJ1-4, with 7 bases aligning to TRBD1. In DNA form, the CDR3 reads TGCGCCAGCAGCTACACCGGGACAGTGGTCGAAAAACTGTTTTTT. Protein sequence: CASSYTGTVVEKLFF.